Listed below are T cell receptor beta chains from one sample, sequenced in a study of blood T cell repertoires in COVID-19. TCRdb's copy holds only in-frame clones and misses some; the assay was immunoSEQ multiplex PCR. The table records 300,000 to 450,000 clones, approximately 87% of them present only once. Sequencing was carried out using peripheral blood. The receptor source for this set is a woman between 55 and 75 years old with COVID-19, enrolled during active disease. CDR3s include the opening cysteine and the closing phenylalanine or tryptophan. The order of the fields is clone size, V gene, J gene, D gene, CDR3 protein, CDR3 DNA. D genes are given only for firm matches. Only part of the rows carry a size: once, few, many, or a class if the clone is expanded.

size: .; V: TRBV5-1; J: TRBJ2-1; D: .; CDR3: CASSLGHFTYNEQFF; DNA: TGCGCCAGCAGCCTCGGACATTTCACCTACAATGAGCAGTTCTTC
size: .; V: TRBV7-6; J: TRBJ2-2; D: .; CDR3: CASRPTGFGELFF; DNA: TGTGCCAGCAGGCCAACAGGGTTCGGGGAGCTGTTTTTT
size: .; V: TRBV5-1; J: TRBJ2-3; D: TRBD1; CDR3: CASSPTTGGRADTQYF; DNA: TGCGCCAGCAGCCCGACGACAGGGGGTCGCGCAGATACGCAGTATTTT
size: .; V: TRBV29-1; J: TRBJ2-7; D: .; CDR3: CSALGVVDRSSYEQYF; DNA: TGCAGCGCGTTGGGGGTCGTCGACAGGTCCTCCTACGAGCAGTACTTC
size: .; V: TRBV6-5; J: TRBJ2-5; D: .; CDR3: CASMEGGAGKTQYF; DNA: TGTGCCAGCATGGAAGGGGGGGCCGGAAAGACCCAGTACTTC
size: once; V: TRBV3-1/TRBV3-2; J: TRBJ2-7; D: .; CDR3: CASRDVAGAEQYF; DNA: TGTGCCAGCAGGGACGTCGCGGGTGCCGAGCAGTACTTC
size: .; V: TRBV6-5; J: TRBJ2-1; D: TRBD2; CDR3: CASVGTNYNEQFF; DNA: TGTGCCAGCGTAGGGACTAACTACAATGAGCAGTTCTTC
size: .; V: TRBV7-2; J: TRBJ2-2; D: .; CDR3: CASSPRLVNTGELFF; DNA: TGTGCCAGCAGCCCGCGACTGGTGAACACCGGGGAGCTGTTTTTT
size: .; V: TRBV19; J: TRBJ2-3; D: .; CDR3: CASKKTLRTDTQYF; DNA: TGTGCCAGCAAAAAGACACTCCGCACAGATACGCAGTATTTT
size: few; V: TRBV9; J: TRBJ1-2; D: TRBD1; CDR3: CASSSWDRLKYGYTF; DNA: TGTGCCAGCAGCTCATGGGACAGGTTAAAGTATGGCTACACCTTC
size: .; V: TRBV9; J: TRBJ2-7; D: TRBD1; CDR3: CASRGERQGSSYEQYF; DNA: TGTGCCAGCAGGGGGGAGCGACAGGGGAGCTCCTACGAGCAGTACTTC
size: .; V: TRBV9; J: TRBJ1-1; D: .; CDR3: CASSQRVNTEAFF; DNA: TGTGCCAGCAGCCAGCGGGTGAACACTGAAGCTTTCTTT
size: .; V: TRBV28; J: TRBJ2-7; D: .; CDR3: CASRLTTGQIPYEQYF; DNA: TGTGCCAGCAGACTAACTACAGGGCAAATTCCCTACGAGCAGTACTTC
size: .; V: TRBV29-1; J: TRBJ1-1; D: TRBD1; CDR3: CSADRGEAFF; DNA: TGCAGCGCCGACAGGGGTGAAGCTTTCTTT
size: .; V: TRBV19; J: TRBJ1-5; D: .; CDR3: CASSLAGQPQHF; DNA: TGTGCCAGTAGTCTCGCCGGGCAGCCCCAGCATTTT
size: once; V: TRBV18; J: TRBJ1-1; D: .; CDR3: CASSPGRPNTEAFF; DNA: TGTGCCAGCTCACCAGGCAGGCCGAACACTGAAGCTTTCTTT
size: .; V: TRBV11-2; J: TRBJ2-7; D: .; CDR3: CASSFTSSYEQYF; DNA: TGTGCCAGCAGCTTCACGAGCTCCTACGAGCAGTACTTC
size: .; V: TRBV6-5; J: TRBJ1-2; D: TRBD1; CDR3: CASSYEHRGLGGYTF; DNA: TGTGCCAGCAGTTACGAGCACAGGGGGCTTGGGGGCTACACCTTC
size: .; V: TRBV6-5; J: TRBJ1-3; D: .; CDR3: CASRGQNTIYF; DNA: TGTGCCAGCCGGGGTCAAAACACCATATATTTT
size: .; V: TRBV30; J: TRBJ1-5; D: TRBD1; CDR3: CAWSPWDRGSNQPQHF; DNA: TGTGCCTGGAGTCCCTGGGACAGGGGGAGCAATCAGCCCCAGCATTTT
size: once; V: TRBV2; J: TRBJ2-7; D: TRBD1; CDR3: CASSLQGPSYEQYF; DNA: TGTGCCAGCAGCTTACAGGGGCCCTCCTACGAGCAGTACTTC
size: .; V: TRBV15; J: TRBJ1-1; D: .; CDR3: CATSRDHGGSATEAFF; DNA: TGTGCCACCAGCAGAGACCATGGGGGGTCGGCCACTGAAGCTTTCTTT
size: .; V: TRBV12-3/TRBV12-4; J: TRBJ2-7; D: .; CDR3: CASSFFQGSQYF; DNA: TGTGCCAGCAGTTTTTTCCAGGGATCGCAGTACTTC
size: few; V: TRBV28; J: TRBJ1-1; D: .; CDR3: CASSIVQENTEAFF; DNA: TGTGCCAGCAGCATTGTACAGGAGAACACTGAAGCTTTCTTT
size: .; V: TRBV19; J: TRBJ2-7; D: TRBD1; CDR3: CASRGQATYEQYF; DNA: TGTGCCAGTAGGGGACAGGCGACCTACGAGCAGTACTTC
size: few; V: TRBV5-4; J: TRBJ1-2; D: .; CDR3: CASRYQGYGYTF; DNA: TGTGCCAGCAGATACCAGGGATATGGCTACACCTTC
size: once; V: TRBV19; J: TRBJ1-4; D: .; CDR3: CASSSRGLTYTTNEKLFF; DNA: TGTGCCAGTAGTTCCCGTGGACTGACTTACACAACTAATGAAAAACTGTTTTTT
size: .; V: TRBV9; J: TRBJ1-3; D: TRBD1; CDR3: CASSPRVRDRENTIYF; DNA: TGTGCCAGCAGCCCGAGGGTCCGGGACAGGGAGAACACCATATATTTT
size: .; V: TRBV2; J: TRBJ1-5; D: .; CDR3: CASETRAGQPQHF; DNA: TGTGCCAGCGAGACCAGGGCTGGGCAGCCCCAGCATTTT
size: .; V: TRBV19; J: TRBJ1-5; D: .; CDR3: CASSRGNQPQHF; DNA: TGTGCCAGTAGTCGAGGCAATCAGCCCCAGCATTTT
size: .; V: TRBV29-1; J: TRBJ1-4; D: .; CDR3: CSALRGSNEKLFF; DNA: TGCAGCGCCCTTAGGGGGTCTAATGAAAAACTGTTTTTT
size: .; V: TRBV29-1; J: TRBJ1-5; D: .; CDR3: CSVSSAAYQPQHF; DNA: TGCAGCGTCTCTAGCGCTGCTTATCAGCCCCAGCATTTT
size: .; V: TRBV21-1; J: TRBJ2-7; D: .; CDR3: CASTPPGPRDNEQYF; DNA: TGTGCCAGCACCCCCCCGGGTCCCCGGGACAACGAGCAGTACTTC
size: few; V: TRBV6-6; J: TRBJ1-1; D: TRBD1; CDR3: CASSAPTGVGWTEAFF; DNA: TGTGCCAGCAGTGCCCCGACAGGGGTAGGATGGACTGAAGCTTTCTTT
size: .; V: TRBV5-1; J: TRBJ2-3; D: TRBD1; CDR3: CASSLMRQGGTDTQYF; DNA: TGCGCCAGCAGCCTCATGAGACAGGGTGGAACAGATACGCAGTATTTT
size: .; V: TRBV12-5; J: TRBJ2-3; D: .; CDR3: CASGLSQGDTQYF; DNA: TGTGCTAGTGGTTTGTCGCAGGGGGATACGCAGTATTTT
size: .; V: TRBV14; J: TRBJ1-3; D: TRBD1; CDR3: CASSPQGLGGNTIYF; DNA: TGTGCCAGCAGCCCACAGGGGTTAGGTGGAAACACCATATATTTT
size: .; V: TRBV18; J: TRBJ2-6; D: .; CDR3: CASSPLDNRYSGANVLTF; DNA: TGTGCCAGCTCACCTCTTGACAACAGGTACTCTGGGGCCAACGTCCTGACTTTC
size: .; V: TRBV7-2; J: TRBJ1-1; D: TRBD1; CDR3: CASSLFQGALNTEAFF; DNA: TGTGCCAGCAGCTTATTCCAGGGGGCCTTGAACACTGAAGCTTTCTTT
size: .; V: TRBV10-3; J: TRBJ1-5; D: .; CDR3: CAISEMMGGGQPQHF; DNA: TGTGCCATCAGTGAGATGATGGGAGGAGGTCAGCCCCAGCATTTT
size: .; V: TRBV4-1; J: TRBJ1-1; D: .; CDR3: CASSLRIERANTEAFF; DNA: TGCGCCAGCAGCCTACGGATCGAGAGGGCCAACACTGAAGCTTTCTTT
size: .; V: TRBV7-9; J: TRBJ1-2; D: TRBD1; CDR3: CASTTDRGNYGYTF; DNA: TGTGCCAGCACGACTGACAGGGGGAACTATGGCTACACCTTC
size: .; V: TRBV5-5; J: TRBJ1-5; D: .; CDR3: CASREEGDRLRPQHF; DNA: TGTGCCAGCAGGGAGGAGGGAGACCGCCTAAGGCCCCAGCATTTT
size: once; V: TRBV5-1; J: TRBJ2-3; D: .; CDR3: CASRTARSTDTQYF; DNA: TGCGCCAGCCGCACCGCGCGGAGCACAGATACGCAGTATTTT
size: .; V: TRBV7-3; J: TRBJ2-5; D: .; CDR3: CASSPSHGGGRTQYF; DNA: TGTGCCAGCAGCCCCTCGCACGGGGGTGGAAGAACCCAGTACTTC